Below are 6 T cell receptor beta chains sequenced from a single sample in a study of blood T cells in healthy people across ages. Next came a second PCR, run for 7 to 11 cycles, which used a sample-barcoded 5' primer along with a J-beta primer mix. From the 5' RACE reads, TCRdb called clonotypes with MiXCR, one entry per CDR3 protein. The sample yields some 1.7 million distinct CDR3 sequences, roughly 27% seen once. The sequenced material came from blood. The receptors derive from a woman under 40 in good health.

In its sample, this clonotype was seen a few times. The J gene is TRBJ2-4, the V gene TRBV20-1, with 9 bases that match TRBD2. Germline trimming cut 5 bases from V and 8 bases from J; bases unmatched to any gene: 16. The CDR3 loop spans 16 amino acids. In germline, CDR1 is DFQATT, CDR2 SNEGSKA (reference sequence). CDR3 protein: CSAPRSTSGSRDIQYF. The CDR3 DNA is TGCAGTGCTCCCAGATCTACTAGCGGGTCTCGGGACATTCAGTACTTC.

This clonotype was seen a few times. The chain uses TRBV12-3 or TRBV12-4 and TRBJ2-1; TRBD2 agrees at 10 bases. CDR3 length: 16 amino acids. The junction had 7 bases not matched to a gene; V was cut back by 4 bases and J by 4 bases. Here the CDR3 DNA reads TGTGCCAGCAGTTCAGGGCCTAGCGGGAGTTACAATGAGCAGTTCTTC. Translating it yields CASSSGPSGSYNEQFF.

The V and J genes are TRBV20-1 and TRBJ2-1, with a tentative D call TRBD1 (6 bases). The CDR3 extends over 16 amino acids. V lost 0 bases and J 2 bases, leaving 14 bases between the germline ends. The germline V gene has CDR1 DFQATT and CDR2 SNEGSKA (reference sequence). The CDR3 DNA is TGCAGTGCTAGAGATGGAGGACAGAGCGCCTACAATGAGCAGTTCTTC. As protein: CSARDGGQSAYNEQFF.

In this sample, this clonotype turned up a few times. An end of the junction does not agree with germline; a read error may underlie this. The chain combines TRBV4-1 with TRBJ1-6; D gene ambiguous. This CDR3 spans 15 amino acids. In germline, CDR1 is MGHRA, CDR2 YSYEKL. DNA of the CDR3: TGCGCCAGCAGCCAAGAGGGCCAGAGGCATTCAACCCTCCACTTT. Amino acids: CASSQEGQRHSTLHF.

The chain has TRBV5-1 and TRBJ2-5, with a weak D call TRBD1 (5 bases). Trimming took off 1 base at V and 2 bases at J, with 21 bases between the two ends. The CDR3 contains 18 residues. Germline loops: CDR1 SGHRS, CDR2 YFSETQ. The CDR3 here is CASSLIRQPTAPQETQYF. In DNA, the CDR3 is TGCGCCAGCAGCTTGATTAGACAGCCAACCGCGCCACAAGAGACCCAGTACTTC.

This clonotype was seen a handful of times. The chain recombines TRBV20-1 with TRBJ2-5; TRBD1 might be the D (5 bases). Trimming left V 6 bases short and J 5 bases short, with 16 bases between. CDR1 is DFQATT, CDR2 SNEGSKA, per germline (reference sequence). This CDR3 region has 13 residues. The CDR3 protein is CSAMGHVVETQYF. Written as DNA, the CDR3 is TGCAGTGCAATGGGGCACGTTGTTGAGACCCAGTACTTC.